This T cell receptor beta chain was sequenced in a study of shared clonotypes between healthy human individuals. Generated by immunoSEQ multiplex PCR, the TCRdb table keeps only in-frame clones and is missing some. Found here are about 1,900,000 clones, approximately 95% of them singletons; the top ten hold more than 0.95%. Cells designated naive CD8 were CD45RO-negative and were positively selected for CCR7, with terminally differentiated effector memory CD45RA+ cells excluded. The CDR3 covers 15 residues. CDR1 and CDR2 from the germline V gene are LNHDA and SQIVND (reference sequence). Trimming removed 5 bases from V and 6 bases from J, with 17 bases in between.

The clonotype comes from a man younger than 35 in good health. Sequencing was done on a sample of naive CD8+ T cells sorted from blood. The V call is TRBV19, the J call TRBJ1-5; D unresolved. CDR3 in DNA: TGTGCCAGTAGTTCCGACGGAGGGTTGAGTCAGCCCCAGCATTTT. It encodes CASSSDGGLSQPQHF.